Detailed here is one T cell receptor beta chain. The entry originates in a study of blood T cell repertoires in COVID-19. CDR3 length equals 13 residues. Trimming at V came to 6 bases and at J to 7 bases, leaving 11 bases not matched to a gene. Germline assignment: CDR1 SQVTM and CDR2 ANQGSEA. In the original analysis: Reference gene primer amplification gave nucleated cell count estimates. Produced via immunoSEQ multiplex PCR; TCRdb's table is partial and in-frame only. That table furnishes V, J and clone size, whereas the DNA furnished D and trimming. The table shows fewer than 700,000 clones, with approximately 88% occurring only once.

The specimen was peripheral blood. V gene TRBV29-1 combines with J gene TRBJ1-2; 7 positions match TRBD1. The sequence was collected from a woman between 45 and 60 years old with COVID-19, enrolled during active disease. The CDR3 here is CSVETGVGGGYTF. CDR3 nucleotides: TGCAGCGTAGAAACAGGGGTAGGTGGTGGCTACACCTTC.